Reported below is one T cell receptor (beta chain). This entry is derived from a study of blood T cell repertoires in COVID-19. This CDR3 is built from 19 residues. The ends were cut back, 0 bases at V and 1 base at J, with 19 bases in the middle. Germline assignment: CDR1 SGHRS and CDR2 YFSETQ. Study processing details: Nucleated cell counts were estimated from reference gene primer amplification. Sequencing was performed with immunoSEQ multiplex PCR; in TCRdb, only in-frame clones are kept and a portion is missing. The DNA gave D and trimming, while V, J and clone size come from that table. The sample lists around 140,000 clones; 80% to 90% were seen once.

The sample taken for sequencing was peripheral blood. This rearrangement joins TRBV5-1 to TRBJ2-2; TRBD1 might be the D (6 bases). This clonotype was obtained from a man aged 55 to 70 with active or convalescent COVID-19. CDR3 nucleotide sequence: TGCGCCAGCAGCTTGGCCACAGCCGGGACACCGATGAACACCGGGGAGCTGTTTTTT. Residues: CASSLATAGTPMNTGELFF.